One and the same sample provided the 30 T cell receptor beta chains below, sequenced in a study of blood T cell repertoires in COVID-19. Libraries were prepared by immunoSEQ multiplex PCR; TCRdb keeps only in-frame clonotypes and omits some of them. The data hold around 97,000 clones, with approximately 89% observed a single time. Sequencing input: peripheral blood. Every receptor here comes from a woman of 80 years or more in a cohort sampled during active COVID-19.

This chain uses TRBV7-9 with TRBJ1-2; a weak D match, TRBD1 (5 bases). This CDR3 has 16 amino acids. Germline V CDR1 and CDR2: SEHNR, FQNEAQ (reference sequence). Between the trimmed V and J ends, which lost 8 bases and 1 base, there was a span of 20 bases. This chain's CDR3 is CASQRGSPIFNYGYTF. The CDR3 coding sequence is TGTGCCAGCCAAAGGGGCAGTCCGATTTTTAACTATGGCTACACCTTC.

CDR3 DNA sequence: TGTGCCAGCAGCGTTCGACTAGCGGAAAAAGAGACCCAGTACTTC. Its protein product is CASSVRLAEKETQYF. The rearrangement joins TRBV7-9 to TRBJ2-5; 9 bases fit TRBD2. V lost 5 bases and J lost 3; bases outside the gene matches: 7. The CDR3 extends over 15 amino acids. CDR1 SEHNR and CDR2 FQNEAQ come from the germline V gene (reference sequence).

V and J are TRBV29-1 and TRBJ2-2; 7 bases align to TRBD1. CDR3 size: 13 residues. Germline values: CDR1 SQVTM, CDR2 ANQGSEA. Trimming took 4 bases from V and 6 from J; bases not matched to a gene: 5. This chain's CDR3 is CSVGWTGAGELFF. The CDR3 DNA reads TGCAGCGTTGGCTGGACAGGAGCCGGGGAGCTGTTTTTT.

DNA of the CDR3: TGCAGCGTCGCCACCCGACAGGGTGAAGATACGCAGTATTTT. It specifies CSVATRQGEDTQYF. This chain links TRBV29-1 with TRBJ2-3; 7 bases map to TRBD1. CDR1 is SQVTM and CDR2 is ANQGSEA in the germline V gene. The CDR3 runs 14 residues. V shed 6 bases, J shed 5 bases, and the junction held 11 bases outside the gene matches.

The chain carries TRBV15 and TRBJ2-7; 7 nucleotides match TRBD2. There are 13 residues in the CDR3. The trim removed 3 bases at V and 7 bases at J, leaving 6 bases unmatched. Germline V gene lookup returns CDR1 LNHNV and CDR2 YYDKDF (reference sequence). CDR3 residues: CATSSSGTWEQYF. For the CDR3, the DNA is TGTGCCACCAGCAGCAGCGGGACTTGGGAGCAGTACTTC.

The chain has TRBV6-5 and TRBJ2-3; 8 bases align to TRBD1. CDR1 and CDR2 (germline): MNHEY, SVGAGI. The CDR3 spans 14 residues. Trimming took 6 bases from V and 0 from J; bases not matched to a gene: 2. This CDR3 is CASRNRGSTDTQYF. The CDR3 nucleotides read TGTGCCAGCAGAAACAGGGGGAGCACAGATACGCAGTATTTT.

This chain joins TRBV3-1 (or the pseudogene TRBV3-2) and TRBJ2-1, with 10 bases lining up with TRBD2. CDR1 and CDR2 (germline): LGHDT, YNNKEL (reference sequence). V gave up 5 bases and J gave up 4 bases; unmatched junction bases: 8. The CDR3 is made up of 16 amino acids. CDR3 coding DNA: TGTGCCAGCAGCTACCGCGGACTAGCGGAGTACAATGAGCAGTTCTTC. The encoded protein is CASSYRGLAEYNEQFF.

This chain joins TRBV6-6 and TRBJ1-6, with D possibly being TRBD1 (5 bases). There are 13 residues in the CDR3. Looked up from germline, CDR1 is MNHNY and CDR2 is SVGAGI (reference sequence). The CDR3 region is CVVGGSYNSPLHF. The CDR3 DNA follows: TGTGTTGTCGGGGGCTCCTATAATTCACCCCTCCACTTT.

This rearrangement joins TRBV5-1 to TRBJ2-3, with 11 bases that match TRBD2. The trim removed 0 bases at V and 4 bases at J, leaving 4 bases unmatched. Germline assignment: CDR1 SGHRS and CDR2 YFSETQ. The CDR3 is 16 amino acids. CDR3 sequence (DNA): TGCGCCAGCAGCTTGGTAGCGGGGGGGCCGGCAGATACGCAGTATTTT. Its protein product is CASSLVAGGPADTQYF.

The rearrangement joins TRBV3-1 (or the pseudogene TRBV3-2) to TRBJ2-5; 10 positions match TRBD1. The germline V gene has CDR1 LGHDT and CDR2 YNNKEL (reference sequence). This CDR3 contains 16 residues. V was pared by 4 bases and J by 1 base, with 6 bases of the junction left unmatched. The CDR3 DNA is TGTGCCAGCAGCCCGCCGCGGACAGGGGGCCAAGAGACCCAGTACTTC. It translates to CASSPPRTGGQETQYF.

The CDR3, as DNA: TGTGCCAGCAGACTAGCGGAGTCCTACGAGCAGTACTTC. Amino acid sequence: CASRLAESYEQYF. The chain has TRBV2 and TRBJ2-7, with TRBD2 identical over 8 bases. CDR1 and CDR2 from the germline V gene are SNHLY and FYNNEI. The CDR3 totals 13 residues. The ends lost 6 bases at V and 1 base at J; junction bases unmatched: 2.

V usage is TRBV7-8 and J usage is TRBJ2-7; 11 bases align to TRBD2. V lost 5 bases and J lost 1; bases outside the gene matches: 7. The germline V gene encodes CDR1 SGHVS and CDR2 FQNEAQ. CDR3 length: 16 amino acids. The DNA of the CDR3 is TGTGCCAGCAGCCCATCACTAGCGGGGGTATCCTACGAGCAGTACTTC. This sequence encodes CASSPSLAGVSYEQYF.

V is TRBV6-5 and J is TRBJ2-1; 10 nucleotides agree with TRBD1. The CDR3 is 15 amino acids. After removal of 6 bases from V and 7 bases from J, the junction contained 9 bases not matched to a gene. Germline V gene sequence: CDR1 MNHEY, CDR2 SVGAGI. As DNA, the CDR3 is TGTGCCAGCAGCCTAATATGGACAGGGGGGAATGAGCAGTTCTTC. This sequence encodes CASSLIWTGGNEQFF.

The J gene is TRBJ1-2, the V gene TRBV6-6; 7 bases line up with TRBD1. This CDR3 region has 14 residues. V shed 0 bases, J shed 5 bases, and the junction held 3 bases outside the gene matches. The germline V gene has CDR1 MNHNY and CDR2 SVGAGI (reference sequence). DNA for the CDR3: TGTGCCAGCAGTTACTCGGGACAGCTTTATGGCTACACCTTC. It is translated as CASSYSGQLYGYTF.

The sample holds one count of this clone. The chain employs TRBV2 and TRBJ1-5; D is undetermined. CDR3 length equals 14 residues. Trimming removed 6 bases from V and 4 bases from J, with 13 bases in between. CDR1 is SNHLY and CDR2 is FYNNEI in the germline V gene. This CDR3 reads CASSDRVGNQPQHF. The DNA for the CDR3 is TGTGCCAGCAGCGACCGGGTTGGTAATCAGCCCCAGCATTTT.

The CDR3 DNA reads TGTGCCAGCAGCCCGGGAGGGGGACAGGGCTATGGCTACACCTTC. It encodes CASSPGGGQGYGYTF. The J gene is TRBJ1-2, the V gene TRBV3-1 (or the pseudogene TRBV3-2), with 9 bases matching TRBD1. This CDR3 is built from 15 residues. V gave up 4 bases and J gave up 4 bases; unmatched junction bases: 7. The germline gives CDR1 LGHDT, CDR2 YNNKEL (reference sequence).

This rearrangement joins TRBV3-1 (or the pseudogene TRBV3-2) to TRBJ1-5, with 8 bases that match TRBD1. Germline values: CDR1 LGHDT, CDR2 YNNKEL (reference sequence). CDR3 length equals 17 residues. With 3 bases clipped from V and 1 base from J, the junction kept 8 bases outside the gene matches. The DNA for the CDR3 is TGTGCCAGCAGCCACTCAGGGGGCGTGAGGAGCAATCAGCCCCAGCATTTT. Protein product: CASSHSGGVRSNQPQHF.

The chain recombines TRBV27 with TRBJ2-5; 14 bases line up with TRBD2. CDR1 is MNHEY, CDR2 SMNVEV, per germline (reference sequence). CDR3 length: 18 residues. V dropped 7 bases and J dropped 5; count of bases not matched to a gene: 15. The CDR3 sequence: CASTSQSGTSGRGETQYF. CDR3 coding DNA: TGTGCCAGCACCTCCCAATCCGGGACTAGCGGGAGAGGGGAGACCCAGTACTTC.

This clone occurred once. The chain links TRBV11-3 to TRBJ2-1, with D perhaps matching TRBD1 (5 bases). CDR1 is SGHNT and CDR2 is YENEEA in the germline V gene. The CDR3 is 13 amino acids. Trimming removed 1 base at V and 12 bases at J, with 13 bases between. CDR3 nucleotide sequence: TGTGCCAGCAGCTTAGGTCCTTCTAGGGGGCAGTTCTTC. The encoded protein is CASSLGPSRGQFF.

The CDR3 sequence: CASSITVSSGNTIYF. CDR3 coding DNA: TGTGCCAGTAGTATCACTGTTAGCTCTGGAAACACCATATATTTT. This chain joins TRBV19 and TRBJ1-3; D unclear. Between the trimmed V and J ends, which lost 3 bases and 0 bases, there was a span of 9 bases. This CDR3 spans 15 amino acids. CDR1 is LNHDA and CDR2 is SQIVND in the germline V gene (reference sequence). Full variable domain (missing parts from reference TRBV19 and TRBJ1-3): DGGITQSPKYLFRKEGQNVTLSCEQNLNHDAMYWYRQDPGQGLRLIYYSQIVNDFQKGDIAEGYSVSREKKESFPLTVTSAQKNPTAFYLCASSITVSSGNTIYFGEGSWLTVV.

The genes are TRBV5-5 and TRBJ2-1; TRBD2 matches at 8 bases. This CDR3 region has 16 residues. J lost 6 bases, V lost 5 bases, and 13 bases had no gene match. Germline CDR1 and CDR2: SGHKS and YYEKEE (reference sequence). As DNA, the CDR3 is TGTGCCAGCAGACCGATTGGCGGGGGGCGGTCCAATGAGCAGTTCTTC. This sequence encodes CASRPIGGGRSNEQFF.

Here the CDR3 DNA reads TGTGCCTCCCGAACCCAGGGGATGAACACTGAAGCTTTCTTT. Its translation: CASRTQGMNTEAFF. V gene TRBV10-3 combines with J gene TRBJ1-1; perhaps TRBD1 as D (6 bases). V lost 11 bases, J lost 0 bases, and 16 bases lay in between. The CDR3 is 14 amino acids. CDR1 is ENHRY, CDR2 SYGVKD, per germline.

The CDR3 loop is CASSLYSSAGEGTDTQYF. CDR3 DNA sequence: TGTGCCAGCAGCCTTTATTCTTCGGCAGGGGAAGGCACAGATACGCAGTATTTT. The genes are TRBV3-1 (or the pseudogene TRBV3-2) and TRBJ2-3; D is perhaps TRBD1 (6 bases). Germline V gene lookup returns CDR1 LGHDT and CDR2 YNNKEL (reference sequence). V lost 4 bases and J lost 1, with 21 bases in between. CDR3 length equals 18 residues.

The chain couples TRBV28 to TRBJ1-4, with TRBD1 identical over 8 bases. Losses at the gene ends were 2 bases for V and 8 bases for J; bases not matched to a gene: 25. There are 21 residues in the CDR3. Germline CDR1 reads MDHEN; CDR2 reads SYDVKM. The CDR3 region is CASSLRKLIAWIGRGREKLFF. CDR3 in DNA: TGTGCCAGCAGTTTACGGAAGTTGATTGCCTGGATAGGCAGGGGGCGGGAAAAACTGTTTTTT.

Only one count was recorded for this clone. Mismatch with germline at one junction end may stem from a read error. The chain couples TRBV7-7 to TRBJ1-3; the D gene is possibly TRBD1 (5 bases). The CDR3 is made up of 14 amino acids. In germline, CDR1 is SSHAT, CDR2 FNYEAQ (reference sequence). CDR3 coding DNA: TGTGCTAGCAGCCCAGGGAACTCTGGAAACACCATATATTTT. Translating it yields CASSPGNSGNTIYF.

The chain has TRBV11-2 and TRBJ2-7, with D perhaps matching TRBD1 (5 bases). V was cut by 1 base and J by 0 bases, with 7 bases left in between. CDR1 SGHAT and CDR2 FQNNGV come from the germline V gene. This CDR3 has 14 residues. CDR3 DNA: TGTGCCAGCAGCTTAGGACAGACCTCCTACGAGCAGTACTTC. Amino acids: CASSLGQTSYEQYF.

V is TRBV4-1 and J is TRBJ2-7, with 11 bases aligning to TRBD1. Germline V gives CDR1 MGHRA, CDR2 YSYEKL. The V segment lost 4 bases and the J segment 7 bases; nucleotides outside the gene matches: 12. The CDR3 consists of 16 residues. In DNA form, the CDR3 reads TGCGCCAGCAGCCTCCACCACGCGGGACAGGGGGGGGAGCAGTACTTC. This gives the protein CASSLHHAGQGGEQYF.

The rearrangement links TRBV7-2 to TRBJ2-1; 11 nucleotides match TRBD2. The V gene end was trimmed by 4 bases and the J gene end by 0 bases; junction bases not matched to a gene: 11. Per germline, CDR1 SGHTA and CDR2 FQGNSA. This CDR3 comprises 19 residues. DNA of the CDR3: TGTGCCAGCAGCTCCTGGACTAGCGGGTCCCAAAGCTCCTACAATGAGCAGTTCTTC. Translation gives CASSSWTSGSQSSYNEQFF.

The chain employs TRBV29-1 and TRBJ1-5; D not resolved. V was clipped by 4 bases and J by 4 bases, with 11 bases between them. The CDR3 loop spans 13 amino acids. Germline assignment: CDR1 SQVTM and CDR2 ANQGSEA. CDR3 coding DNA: TGCAGCGTTGGAGGCAGCCAAAATCAGCCCCAGCATTTT. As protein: CSVGGSQNQPQHF.

DNA of the CDR3: TGTGCCAGCAGCGAACAAAGACAGAATAGGTTCTTC. Translating gives CASSEQRQNRFF. The chain has TRBV2 and TRBJ2-1; a weak D match, TRBD1 (5 bases). V was pared by 6 bases and J by 15 bases, with 18 bases between. The V gene's germline CDR1 is SNHLY and CDR2 FYNNEI. CDR3 length equals 12 residues.